Below are 26 T cell receptor beta chains sequenced from a single sample in a study of blood T cell repertoires in COVID-19. The method was immunoSEQ multiplex PCR; TCRdb's version includes in-frame clones alone and lacks a portion of them. This table holds approximately 230,000 clones, approximately 83% found once. The sequenced sample consisted of peripheral blood. These receptors all stem from an older man with acute or convalescent COVID-19.

The chain couples TRBV19 to TRBJ1-3; D may be TRBD1 (6 bases). From germline, CDR1 is LNHDA and CDR2 SQIVND (reference sequence). The V and J ends lost 2 bases and 0 bases respectively, with 8 bases between them. The CDR3 contains 15 residues. CDR3 in DNA: TGTGCCAGTAGTATAAGGGGGACCTCTGGAAACACCATATATTTT. Residues: CASSIRGTSGNTIYF. The variable domain in full, with the rest retrieved from reference TRBV19 and TRBJ1-3, is DGGITQSPKYLFRKEGQNVTLSCEQNLNHDAMYWYRQDPGQGLRLIYYSQIVNDFQKGDIAEGYSVSREKKESFPLTVTSAQKNPTAFYLCASSIRGTSGNTIYFGEGSWLTVV.

The chain has TRBV29-1 and TRBJ1-4, with D uncertain. The germline V gene encodes CDR1 SQVTM and CDR2 ANQGSEA. The CDR3 loop spans 10 amino acids. The CDR3 DNA follows: TGCCGCAGACTAGTGCAAAAACTGTTTTTT. Amino acids: CRRLVQKLFF.

This clone was observed a handful of times. The chain employs TRBV14 and TRBJ2-2, with 8 bases lining up with TRBD1. The V gene's germline CDR1 is SGHDN and CDR2 FVKESK. The CDR3 sequence is 16 residues long. The junction had 4 bases not matched to a gene; V was cut back by 4 bases and J by 0 bases. The CDR3: CASSPYRGTNTGELFF. DNA of the CDR3: TGTGCCAGCAGCCCTTACAGGGGGACGAACACCGGGGAGCTGTTTTTT.

V usage is TRBV9 and J usage is TRBJ1-3; weak D call: TRBD1 (6 bases). This CDR3 contains 16 residues. V was cut by 3 bases and J by 1 base, with 14 bases left in between. The germline V gene has CDR1 SGDLS and CDR2 YYNGEE. The CDR3: CASSATTGKSGNTIYF. CDR3 DNA sequence: TGTGCCAGCAGCGCGACTACAGGGAAATCTGGAAACACCATATATTTT.

The rearrangement links TRBV11-3 to TRBJ2-1, with D perhaps TRBD2 (6 bases). This CDR3 contains 14 residues. Trimming took 5 bases from V and 2 from J, leaving 10 bases between them. Germline values: CDR1 SGHNT, CDR2 YENEEA. CDR3 DNA sequence: TGTGCCAGCAGCATTAGCGGTCCCTACAATGAGCAGTTCTTC. Translated, it gives CASSISGPYNEQFF.

The rearrangement links TRBV5-8 to TRBJ2-3; 12 bases are shared with TRBD2. The CDR3 length is 17 residues. Looked up from germline, CDR1 is SGHTS and CDR2 is YDEGEE. J was trimmed by 1 base and V by 3 bases; bases with no gene match: 6. The DNA for the CDR3 is TGTGCCAGCAGCTCTACTAGCGGGGGGCGGGGCACAGATACGCAGTATTTT. Amino acid sequence: CASSSTSGGRGTDTQYF.

V and J are TRBV19 and TRBJ1-1; D is uncertain. V was pared by 2 bases and J by 5 bases, with 3 bases between. The CDR3 is 11 residues long. Germline V gene lookup returns CDR1 LNHDA and CDR2 SQIVND (reference sequence). The CDR3 nucleotides are TGTGCCAGTAGTATATATACTGAAGCTTTCTTT. This sequence encodes CASSIYTEAFF.

Comment on this clone: The same CDR3 also results from other DNA sequences found in this sample. The J gene is TRBJ1-1, the V gene TRBV19; the D gene is possibly TRBD1 (5 bases). The CDR3 covers 14 residues. Germline values: CDR1 LNHDA, CDR2 SQIVND (reference sequence). V shed 2 bases and J shed 1 base, with 8 bases lying between them. CDR3 loop: CASSITTGNTEAFF. Written as DNA, the CDR3 is TGTGCCAGTAGTATAACCACAGGGAACACTGAAGCTTTCTTT.

The chain couples TRBV7-9 to TRBJ2-4; TRBD1 matches 7 bases. Germline values: CDR1 SEHNR, CDR2 FQNEAQ (reference sequence). Trimming at V came to 5 bases and at J to 0 bases, leaving 13 bases not matched to a gene. This CDR3 is built from 18 residues. In nucleotides, the CDR3 is TGTGCCAGCAGCCTCCGGGACAGCCAACTCCTAGCCAAAAACATTCAGTACTTC. Translating it yields CASSLRDSQLLAKNIQYF.

This chain connects TRBV7-9 to TRBJ1-1; 8 nucleotides match TRBD1. J gave up 5 bases and V 6 bases, and 8 bases lay outside the gene matches. Germline values: CDR1 SEHNR, CDR2 FQNEAQ (reference sequence). The CDR3 loop spans 14 amino acids. The CDR3 loop is CASRNDRGGTEAFF. CDR3 coding DNA: TGTGCCAGCAGGAATGACAGGGGAGGTACTGAAGCTTTCTTT.

The chain is built from TRBV24-1 and TRBJ1-3, with 7 bases fitting TRBD1. The CDR3 consists of 15 residues. The germline V gene has CDR1 KGHDR and CDR2 SFDVKD. Germline trimming cut 0 bases from V and 5 bases from J; bases unmatched to any gene: 3. DNA for the CDR3: TGTGCCACCAGTGATTTGCGGGACAGCAGAAACACCATATATTTT. Encoded protein: CATSDLRDSRNTIYF.

The chain employs TRBV19 and TRBJ1-1; D is perhaps TRBD1 (5 bases). The CDR3 totals 14 residues. The V gene lost 1 base and the J gene lost 11 bases, with 17 bases spanning the gap. CDR1 is LNHDA, CDR2 SQIVND, per germline (reference sequence). For the CDR3, the DNA is TGTGCCAGTAGTATAGCTCGGAAGGGGTATGGTGCTTTCTTT. It yields the protein CASSIARKGYGAFF.

The rearrangement uses TRBV5-6 and TRBJ1-5; the D gene is possibly TRBD1 (5 bases). Germline V lookup: CDR1 SGHDT, CDR2 YYEEEE. The CDR3 extends over 14 amino acids. V was pared by 1 base and J by 3 bases, with 8 bases between. CDR3 amino acids: CASSLRGNNQPQHF. Here the CDR3 DNA reads TGTGCCAGCAGCTTGAGGGGTAACAATCAGCCCCAGCATTTT. The full variable domain, in which reference TRBV5-6 and TRBJ1-5 provide the parts outside the CDR3, is DAGVTQSPTHLIKTRGQQVTLRCSPKSGHDTVSWYQQALGQGPQFIFQYYEEEERQRGNFPDRFSGHQFPNYSSELNVNALLLGDSALYLCASSLRGNNQPQHFGDGTRLSIL.

The chain uses TRBV15 and TRBJ2-3; 12 nucleotides align to TRBD1. The CDR3 covers 19 residues. In germline, CDR1 is LNHNV, CDR2 YYDKDF (reference sequence). V lost 0 bases, J lost 1 base, and 8 bases stayed unmatched. The CDR3 region has the DNA TGTGCCACCAGCAGAGATCAGGGGACAGGGGGCTGGGGCACAGATACGCAGTATTTT. Residues: CATSRDQGTGGWGTDTQYF. The variable domain in full, completed from reference TRBV15 and TRBJ2-3, reads DAMVIQNPRYQVTQFGKPVTLSCSQTLNHNVMYWYQQKSSQAPKLLFHYYDKDFNNEADTPDNFQSRRPNTSFCFLDIRSPGLGDTAMYLCATSRDQGTGGWGTDTQYFGPGTRLTVL.

The rearrangement links TRBV7-8 to TRBJ2-7; tentative D call: TRBD1 (6 bases). The CDR3 runs to 12 residues. Germline lookup yields CDR1 SGHVS and CDR2 FQNEAQ. The germline V and J ends were trimmed by 5 bases and 7 bases, with 12 bases remaining between them. The CDR3 DNA reads TGTGCCAGCAGCCCCTACCAGGGGGAGCAGTACTTC. Residues: CASSPYQGEQYF.

The V call is TRBV24-1, the J call TRBJ2-5; TRBD2 aligns across 8 bases. V lost 4 bases, J lost 5 bases, and 8 bases stayed unmatched. Per the germline V gene, CDR1 is KGHDR and CDR2 is SFDVKD. This CDR3 contains 15 residues. CDR3: CATSDRPGLGETQYF. The CDR3 bases are TGTGCCACCAGTGACCGCCCGGGACTAGGGGAGACCCAGTACTTC.

This chain joins TRBV6-5 and TRBJ2-1; D unresolved. Trimming removed 0 bases from V and 0 bases from J, with 9 bases in between. This CDR3 has 16 amino acids. Germline CDR1 reads MNHEY; CDR2 reads SVGAGI. CDR3 nucleotide sequence: TGTGCCAGCAGTTACTCGCGCGGCCACTCCTACAATGAGCAGTTCTTC. It codes for CASSYSRGHSYNEQFF.

The chain carries TRBV7-2 and TRBJ1-4; D not certain. Looked up from germline, CDR1 is SGHTA and CDR2 is FQGNSA. Trimming took 1 base from V and 5 from J, leaving 11 bases between them. The CDR3 spans 15 residues. Here the CDR3 reads CASSLEAGQNEKLFF. The DNA for the CDR3 is TGTGCCAGCAGCTTAGAGGCAGGCCAAAATGAAAAACTGTTTTTT. Full variable domain (remainder filled in from reference TRBV7-2 and TRBJ1-4): GAGVSQSPSNKVTEKGKDVELRCDPISGHTALYWYRQSLGQGLEFLIYFQGNSAPDKSGLPSDRFSAERTGGSVSTLTIQRTQQEDSAVYLCASSLEAGQNEKLFFGSGTQLSVL.

The V call is TRBV4-2, the J call TRBJ1-6, with D possibly TRBD1 on 5 matching bases. V gave up 2 bases and J gave up 5 bases, with 7 bases separating them. The CDR3 totals 14 residues. Germline V lookup: CDR1 LGHNA, CDR2 YNFKEQ. CDR3 protein: CASSQRGDNSPLHF. CDR3 coding DNA: TGTGCCAGCAGCCAACGGGGGGATAATTCACCCCTCCACTTT.

The CDR3, as DNA: TGCGCCAGCAAATTGGACTACGGATCCTACGAGCAGTACTTC. Protein sequence: CASKLDYGSYEQYF. V usage is TRBV5-1 and J usage is TRBJ2-7; D is perhaps TRBD2 (6 bases). Germline V gene lookup returns CDR1 SGHRS and CDR2 YFSETQ. The length of the CDR3 is 14 residues. Trimming removed 6 bases at V and 1 base at J, with 14 bases between.

The CDR3 region has the DNA TGTGCCAGCTCACCCAGCGGGGGGGCCCCCCGACACGAGCAGTACTTC. Its translation is CASSPSGGAPRHEQYF. The rearrangement uses TRBV18 and TRBJ2-7; 10 bases are shared with TRBD2. V gave up 3 bases and J gave up 5 bases; unmatched junction bases: 10. This CDR3 comprises 16 residues. From germline, CDR1 is KGHSH and CDR2 LQKENI. The full variable domain, rest sourced from reference TRBV18 and TRBJ2-7, is NAGVMQNPRHLVRRRGQEARLRCSPMKGHSHVYWYRQLPEEGLKFMVYLQKENIIDESGMPKERFSAEFPKEGPSILRIQQVVRGDSAAYFCASSPSGGAPRHEQYFGPGTRLTVT.

A single count supports this clone. V usage is TRBV24-1 and J usage is TRBJ2-3; the D gene is possibly TRBD2 (7 bases). Germline lookup yields CDR1 KGHDR and CDR2 SFDVKD. V was clipped by 3 bases and J by 4 bases, with 10 bases between them. The CDR3 totals 14 residues. In nucleotides, the CDR3 is TGTGCCACCAGTGATGGGAGGGGGGCAGATACGCAGTATTTT. It is translated as CATSDGRGADTQYF.

This chain connects TRBV15 to TRBJ2-7, with D unresolved. This CDR3 is built from 13 residues. Germline V CDR1 and CDR2: LNHNV, YYDKDF (reference sequence). Trimming took off 0 bases at V and 3 bases at J, with 6 bases between the two ends. The CDR3 is CATSRDTGYEQYF. CDR3 sequence (DNA): TGTGCCACCAGCAGAGATACCGGCTACGAGCAGTACTTC.

This chain uses TRBV5-1 with TRBJ1-2, with 9 bases lining up with TRBD1. The V segment lost 2 bases and the J segment 2 bases; nucleotides outside the gene matches: 7. Germline CDR1 reads SGHRS; CDR2 reads YFSETQ. The CDR3 sequence is 16 residues long. Here the CDR3 DNA reads TGCGCCAGCAGCTTACCCACCGGGACAGGGAACTATGGCTACACCTTC. It codes for CASSLPTGTGNYGYTF.

V and J are TRBV24-1 and TRBJ1-5; possibly TRBD1 for D (6 bases). The CDR3 has 15 residues. Germline loops: CDR1 KGHDR, CDR2 SFDVKD. The V and J ends lost 4 bases and 2 bases respectively, with 11 bases between them. CDR3: CATSETGGGNQPQHF. The CDR3 region has the DNA TGTGCCACCAGTGAAACGGGGGGCGGCAATCAGCCCCAGCATTTT.

The chain joins TRBV27 to TRBJ1-6, with TRBD1 identical over 10 bases. The CDR3 contains 19 residues. Germline CDR1 and CDR2: MNHEY and SMNVEV (reference sequence). V was clipped by 3 bases and J by 0 bases; unmatched bases: 8. The CDR3 spells CASSFQGTGDSSYNSPLHF. In nucleotides, the CDR3 is TGTGCCAGCAGTTTTCAGGGGACAGGGGACAGCTCCTATAATTCACCCCTCCACTTT.